This TCR beta chain derives from a study of blood T cell repertoires in COVID-19. Overall study: PBMCs, B-cell-depleted T cells, or T cells provided the cDNA or gDNA that made up the material.

Enrolment of Seattle patients took place during active infection, and they were followed longitudinally. Per the original data handling: Cell counts per sample came from amplifying reference gene primers. Measured with immunoSEQ multiplex PCR; TCRdb has only the in-frame clones, and not every one. V, J and clone size were drawn from that table, and D and trimming were deduced from the DNA. The data hold roughly 62,000 clones, with 80% to 85% observed a single time. The V and J ends lost 6 bases and 2 bases respectively, with 14 bases between them. Germline assignment: CDR1 WSHSY and CDR2 SAAADI. The CDR3 totals 15 residues.

The sequenced sample was peripheral blood. This sequence originates from a man aged 30-40 years with COVID-19, enrolled during active disease. The genes are TRBV10-2 and TRBJ2-1, with D possibly matching TRBD2 (6 bases). This CDR3 is CASRIHSGPYNEQFF. In DNA form, the CDR3 reads TGCGCCAGCAGGATCCATAGCGGCCCCTACAATGAGCAGTTCTTC.